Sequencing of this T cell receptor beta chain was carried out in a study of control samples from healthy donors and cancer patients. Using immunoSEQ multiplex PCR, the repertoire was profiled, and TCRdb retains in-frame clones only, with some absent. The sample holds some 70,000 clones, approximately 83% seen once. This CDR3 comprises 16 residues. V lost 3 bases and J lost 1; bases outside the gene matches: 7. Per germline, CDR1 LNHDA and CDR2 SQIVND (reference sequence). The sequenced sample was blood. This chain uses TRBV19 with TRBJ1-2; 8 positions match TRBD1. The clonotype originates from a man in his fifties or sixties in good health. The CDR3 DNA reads TGTGCCAGTAGTATCGGGCGGGGACAGGTTAACTATGGCTACACCTTC. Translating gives CASSIGRGQVNYGYTF.